This TCR beta chain came from a study of cytomegalovirus exposure and HLA in healthy donors. Study-level findings and limits: There were 150 to 200 TCR beta chains listed as cytomegalovirus-associated. Accounts indicate the classifier identified cytomegalovirus status with strong specificity and sensitivity. Testing in vitro showed a few CMV-associated chains specific for CMV antigens.

Regarding this clone: The antigen is unknown.

The J segment lost 9 bases and the V segment lost 0 bases, leaving 6 bases of the junction unmatched. Germline V lookup: CDR1 LGHNA, CDR2 YSLEER. This CDR3 comprises 15 residues. Some clones are missing from TCRdb's copy, which holds only in-frame ones; the method was immunoSEQ multiplex PCR. The table has 55,000 to 75,000 clones, around 93% seen once. The chain uses TRBV4-3 and TRBJ2-1; TRBD2 matches at 9 bases. This clonotype was sampled from a woman between 18 and 29 years old in good health and CMV-seropositive. The specimen sequenced was PBMCs. The CDR3 DNA is TGCGCCAGCAGCCAAGAGGGGACTAGCATAGGTGAGCAGTTCTTC. It specifies CASSQEGTSIGEQFF.